This T cell receptor beta chain was observed in a study of graft-versus-host responses after intestinal transplantation. Study-wide background: Each of the recipients got a multivisceral, liver-intestinal, or isolated intestinal transplant. Induction using anti-thymocyte globulin, followed by tacrolimus and steroids for around 3 years, was given to all recipients.

Sequenced by immunoSEQ multiplex PCR; TCRdb stores in-frame clones only, minus some. The table lists about 86,000 clones, about 85% of them singletons. For this clone: Its target is not known.

Whole-study findings and limits: Ileal or blood samples showed some GvH clones first, and such clones were also found in recipient marrow. Among circulating GvH clones, peak levels were associated with early post-transplant declines in HvG clones.

Germline V CDR1 and CDR2: KGHSH, LQKENI. CDR3 length: 14 amino acids. V gave up 1 base and J gave up 1 base, with 7 bases separating them. This sequence was found in a human donor who was the organ donor for an intestinal transplant. The V gene is TRBV18, the J gene TRBJ2-5; no reliable D call. This sample comprised unstimulated CD4+ T cells sorted from spleen or lymph node cells, obtained before transplant. The CDR3 reads CASSPQNSQETQYF. CDR3 DNA: TGTGCCAGCTCACCACAAAACAGCCAAGAGACCCAGTACTTC.